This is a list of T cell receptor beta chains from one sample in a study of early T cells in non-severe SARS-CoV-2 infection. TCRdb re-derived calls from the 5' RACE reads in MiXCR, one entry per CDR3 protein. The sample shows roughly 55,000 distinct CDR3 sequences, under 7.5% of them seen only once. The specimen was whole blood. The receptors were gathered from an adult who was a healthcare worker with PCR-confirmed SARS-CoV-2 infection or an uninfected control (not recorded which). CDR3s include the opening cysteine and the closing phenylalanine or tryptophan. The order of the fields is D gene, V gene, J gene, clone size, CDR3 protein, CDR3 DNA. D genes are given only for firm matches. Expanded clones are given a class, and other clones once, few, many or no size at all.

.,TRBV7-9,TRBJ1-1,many,CASSLGTGWRTEAFF,TGTGCCAGCAGCTTAGGCACGGGGTGGCGGACTGAAGCTTTCTTT
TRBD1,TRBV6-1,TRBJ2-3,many,CASSVVSSRGNTQYF,TGTGCCAGCAGCGTCGTTTCGAGCAGGGGGAATACGCAGTATTTT
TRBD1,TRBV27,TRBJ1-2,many,CASRTGAKANYGYTF,TGTGCCAGCAGGACAGGGGCCAAAGCTAACTATGGCTACACCTTC
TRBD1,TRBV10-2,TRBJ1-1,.,CASSRQGMDTEAFF,TGTGCCAGCAGCAGACAGGGGATGGACACTGAAGCTTTCTTT
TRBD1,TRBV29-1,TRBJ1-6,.,CSVRDRGDNSPLHF,TGCAGCGTGCGGGACAGGGGAGATAATTCACCCCTCCACTTT
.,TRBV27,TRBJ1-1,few,CASTRGAEAFF,TGTGCCAGCACCCGGGGCGCTGAAGCTTTCTTT
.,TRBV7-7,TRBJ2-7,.,CASSPQGTQAQYF,TGTGCTAGCAGCCCCCAGGGGACGCAGGCACAGTACTTC
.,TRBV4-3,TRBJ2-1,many,CASSQDIQSNEQFF,TGCGCCAGCAGCCAAGATATCCAGAGCAATGAGCAGTTCTTC
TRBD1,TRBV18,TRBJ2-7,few,CASRTGTGGYEQYF,TGTGCCAGCCGGACCGGGACAGGAGGCTACGAGCAGTACTTC
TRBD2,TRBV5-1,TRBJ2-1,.,CASMTSGAYNEQFF,TGCGCCAGCATGACTAGCGGGGCCTACAATGAGCAGTTCTTC
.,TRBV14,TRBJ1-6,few,CASSQMTPSSYNSPLHF,TGTGCCAGCAGCCAGATGACCCCGAGCTCCTATAATTCACCCCTCCACTTT
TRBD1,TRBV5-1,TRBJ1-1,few,CASWVGQGATTETEAFF,TGCGCCAGCTGGGTTGGACAGGGGGCTACAACGGAGACTGAAGCTTTCTTT
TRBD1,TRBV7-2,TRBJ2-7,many,CASSKRTGAYEQYF,TGTGCCAGCAGCAAAAGGACAGGCGCCTACGAGCAGTACTTC
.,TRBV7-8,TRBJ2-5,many,CASRRRGSQETQYF,TGTGCCAGCAGAAGGAGGGGATCCCAAGAGACCCAGTACTTC
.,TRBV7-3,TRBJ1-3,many,CASSSGAASGNTIYF,TGTGCCAGCAGCTCAGGGGCGGCCTCTGGAAACACCATATATTTT
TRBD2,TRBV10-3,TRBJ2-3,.,CAIRGTSRAADTQYF,TGTGCCATCCGAGGGACTAGTCGGGCGGCAGATACGCAGTATTTT
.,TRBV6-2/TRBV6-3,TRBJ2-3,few,CASRSLSGPSDTQYF,TGTGCCAGTCGCTCCCTTAGTGGGCCTTCGGATACGCAGTATTTT
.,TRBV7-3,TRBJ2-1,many,CASSLLPQGANEQFF,TGTGCCAGCAGCTTACTACCGCAGGGTGCCAATGAGCAGTTCTTC
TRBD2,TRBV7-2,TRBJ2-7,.,CASSLARGGYEQYF,TGTGCCAGCAGCTTAGCCCGGGGGGGCTACGAGCAGTACTTC
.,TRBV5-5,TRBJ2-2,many,CASSLSTTGELFF,TGTGCCAGCAGCTTGTCGACCACCGGGGAGCTGTTTTTT
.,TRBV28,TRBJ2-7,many,CASSLGGEQYF,TGTGCCAGCAGTCTAGGTGGCGAGCAGTACTTC
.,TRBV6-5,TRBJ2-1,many,CASSSITIKQGQSYNEQFF,TGTGCCAGCAGTTCCATCACGATAAAACAGGGTCAGTCCTACAATGAGCAGTTCTTC
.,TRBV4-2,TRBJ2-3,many,CASSPSGTSTATDTQYF,TGTGCCAGCAGCCCCTCCGGGACCTCCACCGCCACAGATACGCAGTATTTT
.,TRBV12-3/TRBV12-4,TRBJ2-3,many,CASSAAGGQYF,TGTGCCAGCAGTGCCGCGGGTGGGCAGTATTTT
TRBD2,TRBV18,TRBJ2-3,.,CASSGGMRGARTDTQYF,TGTGCCAGCTCAGGTGGAATGCGGGGGGCCCGCACAGATACGCAGTATTTT
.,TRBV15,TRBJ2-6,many,CATSRKRATGANVLTF,TGTGCCACCAGCAGAAAAAGGGCCACTGGGGCCAACGTCCTGACTTTC
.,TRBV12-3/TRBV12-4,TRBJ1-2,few,CASSQDNNYGYTF,TGTGCCAGCAGCCAGGACAATAACTATGGCTACACCTTC